The clone carrying this T cell receptor beta chain was counted only a few times. Its antigen is unknown. Germline V gene sequence: CDR1 SGHNT, CDR2 YYREEE (reference sequence). The V and J ends lost 1 base and 2 bases respectively, with 9 bases between them. This CDR3 contains 14 residues. This record belongs to a study of CD4 T cells in relation to SARS-CoV-2 and coronaviruses. Study context: After roughly eleven days of antigen culture, PBMC TCR beta CDR3s were sequenced. Controls used an HIV-1 Nef peptide pool or no peptide. Whole-study results and caveats: Compared with monoreactive clones, crossreactive clones showed significantly weaker SARS-CoV-2 expansion.

Generated by immunoSEQ multiplex PCR, the TCRdb table keeps only in-frame clones and is missing some. The data contain about 21,000 clones, approximately 82% of them seen just once; the ten biggest clones take up around 15%. Unexposed donor CD4+ T cells date from about 2011-2018, before the COVID-19 pandemic. After ten to eleven days of culture, CD4+ T cells were isolated. As cell numbers allowed, unexposed-donor CD4+ T cells faced SARS-CoV-2 S/N and four cold-coronavirus spikes. The chain links TRBV5-4 to TRBJ2-5; D call uncertain. Sample: CD4+ T cells from PBMCs, cultured in vitro. The receptor's source is a human donor in good health. CDR3 sequence (DNA): TGTGCCAGCAGCTTGTTCCAGGCACAAGAGACCCAGTACTTC. Translated, it gives CASSLFQAQETQYF.